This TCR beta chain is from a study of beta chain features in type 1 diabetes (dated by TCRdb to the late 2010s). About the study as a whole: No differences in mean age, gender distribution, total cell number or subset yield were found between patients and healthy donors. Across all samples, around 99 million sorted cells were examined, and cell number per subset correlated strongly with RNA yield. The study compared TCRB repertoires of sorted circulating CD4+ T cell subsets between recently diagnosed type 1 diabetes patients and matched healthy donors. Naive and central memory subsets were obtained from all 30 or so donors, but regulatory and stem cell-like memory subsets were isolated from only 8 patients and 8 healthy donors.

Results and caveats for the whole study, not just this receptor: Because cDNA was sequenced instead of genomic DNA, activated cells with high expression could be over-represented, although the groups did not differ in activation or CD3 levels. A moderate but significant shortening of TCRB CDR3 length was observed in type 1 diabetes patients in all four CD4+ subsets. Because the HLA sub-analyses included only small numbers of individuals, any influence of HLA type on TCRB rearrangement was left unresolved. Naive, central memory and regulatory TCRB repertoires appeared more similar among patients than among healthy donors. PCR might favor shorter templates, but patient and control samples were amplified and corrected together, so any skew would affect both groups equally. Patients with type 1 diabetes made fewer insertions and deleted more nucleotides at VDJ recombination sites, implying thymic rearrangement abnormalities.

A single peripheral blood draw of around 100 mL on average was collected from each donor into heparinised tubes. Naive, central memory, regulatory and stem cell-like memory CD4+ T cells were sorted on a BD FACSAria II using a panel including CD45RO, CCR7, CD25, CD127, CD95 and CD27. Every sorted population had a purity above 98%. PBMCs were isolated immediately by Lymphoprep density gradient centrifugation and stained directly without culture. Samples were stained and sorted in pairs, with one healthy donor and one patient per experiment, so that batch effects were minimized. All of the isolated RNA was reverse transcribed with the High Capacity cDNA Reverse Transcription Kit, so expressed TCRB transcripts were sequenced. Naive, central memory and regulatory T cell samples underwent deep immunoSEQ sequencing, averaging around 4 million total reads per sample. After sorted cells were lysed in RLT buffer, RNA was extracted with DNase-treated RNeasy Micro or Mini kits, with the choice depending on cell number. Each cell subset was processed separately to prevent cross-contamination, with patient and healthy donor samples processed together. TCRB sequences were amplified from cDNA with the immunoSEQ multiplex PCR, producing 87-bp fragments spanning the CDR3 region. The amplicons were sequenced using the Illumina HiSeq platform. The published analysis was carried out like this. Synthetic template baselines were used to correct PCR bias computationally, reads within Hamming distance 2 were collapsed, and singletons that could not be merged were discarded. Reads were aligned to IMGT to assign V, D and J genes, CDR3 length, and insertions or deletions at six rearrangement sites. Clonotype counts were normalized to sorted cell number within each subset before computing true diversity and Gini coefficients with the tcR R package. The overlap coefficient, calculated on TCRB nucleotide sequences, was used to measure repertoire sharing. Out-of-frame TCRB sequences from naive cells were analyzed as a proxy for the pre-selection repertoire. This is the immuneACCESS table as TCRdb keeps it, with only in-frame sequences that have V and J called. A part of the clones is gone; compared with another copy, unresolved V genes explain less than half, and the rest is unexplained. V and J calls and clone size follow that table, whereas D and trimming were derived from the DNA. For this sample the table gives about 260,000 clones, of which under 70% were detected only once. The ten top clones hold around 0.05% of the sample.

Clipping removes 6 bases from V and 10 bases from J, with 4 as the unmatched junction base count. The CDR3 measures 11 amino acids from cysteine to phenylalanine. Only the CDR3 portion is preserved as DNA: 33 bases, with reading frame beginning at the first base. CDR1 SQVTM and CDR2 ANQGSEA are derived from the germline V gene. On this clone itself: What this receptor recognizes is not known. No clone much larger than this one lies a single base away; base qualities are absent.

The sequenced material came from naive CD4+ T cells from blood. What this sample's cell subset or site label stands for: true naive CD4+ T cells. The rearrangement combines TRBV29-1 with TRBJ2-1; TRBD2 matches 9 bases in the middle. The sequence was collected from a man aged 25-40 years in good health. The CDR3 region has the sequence CSVSSGREQFF. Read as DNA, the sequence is TGCAGCGTAAGTAGCGGGAGAGAGCAGTTCTTC.